This T cell receptor beta chain originates from a study of blood T cell repertoires in COVID-19. On the study more broadly: The United States, Italy and Spain were the sources of the acute and convalescent COVID-19 samples. PBMCs, B-cell-depleted T cells, or T cells were the source of the cDNA or gDNA that made up the material.

Per germline, CDR1 SGHTA and CDR2 FQGTGA. V was clipped by 4 bases and J by 7 bases, with 13 bases between them. This CDR3 has 13 amino acids. The method was immunoSEQ multiplex PCR; TCRdb's version includes in-frame clones alone and lacks a portion of them. Of 70,000 to 85,000 clones listed, 86% are singletons. The source of this sequence is a woman of 80 years or more in a cohort sampled during active or convalescent COVID-19. Material for sequencing was peripheral blood. The J gene is TRBJ2-5, the V gene TRBV7-3; weak D call: TRBD1 (6 bases). CDR3 sequence (DNA): TGTGCCAGCAGCTCCTCAAGGGACATGACCCAGTACTTC. Translated, it gives CASSSSRDMTQYF.